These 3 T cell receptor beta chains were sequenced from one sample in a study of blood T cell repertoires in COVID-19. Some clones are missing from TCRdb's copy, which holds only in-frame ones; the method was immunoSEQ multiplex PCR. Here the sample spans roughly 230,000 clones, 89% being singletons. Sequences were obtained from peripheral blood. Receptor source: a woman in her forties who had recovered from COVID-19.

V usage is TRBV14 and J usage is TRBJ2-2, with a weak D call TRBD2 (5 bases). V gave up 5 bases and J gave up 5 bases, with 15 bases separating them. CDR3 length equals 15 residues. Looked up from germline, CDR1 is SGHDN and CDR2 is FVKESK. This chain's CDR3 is CASSGPIGGTGELFF. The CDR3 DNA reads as TGTGCCAGCAGCGGACCCATCGGAGGAACCGGGGAGCTGTTTTTT.

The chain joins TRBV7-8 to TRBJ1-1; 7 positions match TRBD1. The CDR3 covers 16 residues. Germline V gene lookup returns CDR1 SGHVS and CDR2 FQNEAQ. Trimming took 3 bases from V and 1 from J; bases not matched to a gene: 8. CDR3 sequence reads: CASSLRRGLRNTEAFF. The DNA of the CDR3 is TGTGCCAGCAGCTTGAGGAGGGGGCTAAGGAACACTGAAGCTTTCTTT.

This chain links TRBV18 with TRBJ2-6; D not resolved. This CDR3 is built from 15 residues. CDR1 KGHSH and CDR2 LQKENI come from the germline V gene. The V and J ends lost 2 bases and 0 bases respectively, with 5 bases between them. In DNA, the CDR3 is TGTGCCAGCTCACCAATCAGCTCTGGGGCCAACGTCCTGACTTTC. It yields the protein CASSPISSGANVLTF.